The 24 T cell receptor beta chains listed next were all sequenced from one sample in a study of blood T cell repertoires in COVID-19. Clones were sequenced by immunoSEQ multiplex PCR, and TCRdb holds only the in-frame ones, with some missing. The sample lists approximately 190,000 clones; around nine tenths were seen once. The sample taken for sequencing was peripheral blood. Receptor source: a woman aged 40 to 50 who had recovered from COVID-19.

This clone appeared once. The chain is built from TRBV5-8 and TRBJ1-1; D is perhaps TRBD1 (6 bases). The CDR3 extends over 15 amino acids. CDR1 and CDR2 (germline): SGHTS, YDEGEE. Trimming cost V 5 bases and J 4 bases, with 18 bases left between them. CDR3 residues: CASRKPPGGVTEAFF. The CDR3 DNA is TGTGCCAGCAGAAAACCGCCGGGGGGCGTCACTGAAGCTTTCTTT.

The chain joins TRBV7-2 to TRBJ1-2; D perhaps matches TRBD1 (5 bases). The germline V gene has CDR1 SGHTA and CDR2 FQGNSA. The CDR3 totals 16 residues. Trimming took 5 bases from V and 3 from J, leaving 19 bases between them. The CDR3 here is CASSPGEGWMDYGYTF. For the CDR3, the DNA is TGTGCCAGCAGCCCCGGGGAGGGGTGGATGGACTATGGCTACACCTTC.

V gene TRBV9 combines with J gene TRBJ2-2, with 12 positions matching TRBD2. CDR3 length: 18 amino acids. After removal of 0 bases from V and 4 bases from J, the junction contained 7 bases not matched to a gene. CDR1 SGDLS and CDR2 YYNGEE come from the germline V gene. CDR3 nucleotide sequence: TGTGCCAGCAGCGTAGGACTAGCGGGAGTCGGTGGCACCGGGGAGCTGTTTTTT. The encoded protein is CASSVGLAGVGGTGELFF. Full variable domain (outside the CDR3, taken from reference TRBV9 and TRBJ2-2): DSGVTQTPKHLITATGQRVTLRCSPRSGDLSVYWYQQSLDQGLQFLIQYYNGEERAKGNILERFSAQQFPDLHSELNLSSLELGDSALYFCASSVGLAGVGGTGELFFGEGSRLTVL.

The chain employs TRBV27 and TRBJ1-2; no clear D gene. The CDR3 spans 16 residues. Trimming shortened V by 6 bases and J by 0 bases, and 17 bases separated the two germline ends. From germline, CDR1 is MNHEY and CDR2 SMNVEV (reference sequence). CDR3 region: CASRRLRTEANYGYTF. In DNA form, the CDR3 reads TGTGCCAGCAGAAGGCTCCGGACGGAGGCTAACTATGGCTACACCTTC.

The chain links TRBV3-1 (or the pseudogene TRBV3-2) to TRBJ1-1, with TRBD1 matching over 7 bases. V lost 2 bases to trimming and J lost 2 bases; unmatched junction nucleotides: 2. The CDR3 extends over 14 amino acids. Germline V gene lookup returns CDR1 LGHDT and CDR2 YNNKEL (reference sequence). The CDR3 DNA reads TGTGCCAGCAGCCAACGGGACAGAAACACTGAAGCTTTCTTT. Protein sequence: CASSQRDRNTEAFF.

This chain uses TRBV6-4 with TRBJ2-3; 8 nucleotides align to TRBD2. CDR1 and CDR2 from the germline V gene are MRHNA and SNTAGT. V dropped 0 bases and J dropped 2; count of bases not matched to a gene: 4. This CDR3 contains 16 residues. In DNA, the CDR3 is TGTGCCAGCAGTGACTCCAAGACTAGCGACACAGATACGCAGTATTTT. It codes for CASSDSKTSDTDTQYF.

A single count supports this clone. The chain recombines TRBV7-9 with TRBJ2-7; 9 nucleotides agree with TRBD1. Germline lookup yields CDR1 SEHNR and CDR2 FQNEAQ (reference sequence). Trimming at V came to 5 bases and at J to 3 bases, leaving 5 bases not matched to a gene. The length of the CDR3 is 14 residues. The CDR3 region is CASSGTTGGYEQYF. Written as DNA, the CDR3 is TGTGCCAGCAGCGGGACGACAGGGGGCTACGAGCAGTACTTC.

This chain joins TRBV7-3 and TRBJ2-6, with no clear D. V was pared by 6 bases and J by 3 bases, with 6 bases between. Germline CDR1 SGHTA, CDR2 FQGTGA. The CDR3 loop spans 13 amino acids. The DNA of the CDR3 is TGTGCCAGCAGTAGAGGTGGGGCCAACGTCCTGACTTTC. Its translation is CASSRGGANVLTF.

The V gene is TRBV11-3, the J gene TRBJ2-1, with 10 bases that match TRBD2. Germline CDR1 is SGHNT and CDR2 is YENEEA. Trimming cost V 4 bases and J 7 bases; bases outside gene matches: 7. The CDR3 contains 15 residues. For the CDR3, the DNA is TGTGCCAGCAGCTCACAAGCGGGAGGGACTAATGAGCAGTTCTTC. This translates into CASSSQAGGTNEQFF.

CDR3: CAWAAAGGPYEQYF. The CDR3 DNA is TGTGCCTGGGCCGCAGCGGGAGGGCCCTACGAGCAGTACTTC. V gene TRBV30 combines with J gene TRBJ2-7; 10 bases match TRBD2. After removal of 5 bases from V and 2 bases from J, the junction contained 6 bases not matched to a gene. There are 14 residues in the CDR3. Germline V gene data show CDR1 as GTSNPN and CDR2 as SVGIG (reference sequence).

The chain combines TRBV9 with TRBJ2-7; 7 bases are a match to TRBD2. This CDR3 region has 14 residues. The germline gives CDR1 SGDLS, CDR2 YYNGEE. J was trimmed by 3 bases and V by 0 bases; bases with no gene match: 3. CDR3 coding DNA: TGTGCCAGCAGCGTAGCAGCGGGAAACTACGAGCAGTACTTC. Protein product: CASSVAAGNYEQYF.

This chain uses TRBV7-9 with TRBJ1-1, with 8 bases that match TRBD1. This CDR3 has 15 residues. V shed 5 bases and J 3 bases; nucleotides not matched to a gene: 8. The germline gives CDR1 SEHNR, CDR2 FQNEAQ (reference sequence). The CDR3 protein is CASSRGTGQYTEAFF. The CDR3 DNA reads TGTGCCAGCAGCAGAGGGACAGGTCAGTACACTGAAGCTTTCTTT.

The rearrangement uses TRBV4-3 and TRBJ2-2; TRBD2 is a possible D gene (5 bases). This CDR3 is 15 amino acids long. Trimming pared 0 bases from V and 6 bases from J, leaving 11 bases between. Germline lookup yields CDR1 LGHNA and CDR2 YSLEER. CDR3 residues: CASSQDPGVAGELFF. Here the CDR3 DNA reads TGCGCCAGCAGCCAAGACCCCGGGGTGGCCGGGGAGCTGTTTTTT.

This clone has just one count. The V call is TRBV4-2, the J call TRBJ1-2; 8 bases are shared with TRBD1. CDR1 is LGHNA and CDR2 is YNFKEQ in the germline V gene. The V and J ends lost 0 bases and 4 bases, in that order; junction bases with no gene match: 7. The CDR3 contains 16 residues. Written as DNA, the CDR3 is TGTGCCAGCAGCCAAGACCAGACAGGGGATCTCTATGGCTACACCTTC. Amino acids: CASSQDQTGDLYGYTF.

This chain joins TRBV5-1 and TRBJ2-2; 8 bases are shared with TRBD2. This CDR3 spans 16 amino acids. The ends lost 2 bases at V and 5 bases at J; junction bases unmatched: 8. CDR1 SGHRS and CDR2 YFSETQ come from the germline V gene. CDR3 residues: CASSLTTGTRTGELFF. The DNA of the CDR3 is TGCGCCAGCAGCTTAACCACCGGGACTAGAACCGGGGAGCTGTTTTTT. Combining the CDR3 with reference TRBV5-1 and TRBJ2-2 gives the whole variable domain KAGVTQTPRYLIKTRGQQVTLSCSPISGHRSVSWYQQTPGQGLQFLFEYFSETQRNKGNFPGRFSGRQFSNSRSEMNVSTLELGDSALYLCASSLTTGTRTGELFFGEGSRLTVL.

The chain recombines TRBV29-1 with TRBJ2-1, with 13 bases identical to TRBD2. From germline, CDR1 is SQVTM and CDR2 ANQGSEA. The V and J ends lost 8 bases and 10 bases, in that order; junction bases with no gene match: 8. The CDR3 runs to 13 residues. The CDR3 region is CSFRTSGRNEQFF. CDR3 nucleotides: TGCAGCTTTCGGACTAGCGGGAGAAACGAGCAGTTCTTC.

The chain carries TRBV6-1 and TRBJ1-1; 7 nucleotides align to TRBD1. The CDR3 contains 16 residues. Germline CDR1 is MNHNS and CDR2 is SASEGT. V lost 3 bases, J lost 7 bases, and 14 bases stayed unmatched. CDR3 nucleotides: TGTGCCAGCAGTGACCTCCAGCAGGGGGAGTTTGGTGAAGCTTTCTTT. As protein: CASSDLQQGEFGEAFF.

V is TRBV4-3 and J is TRBJ2-7; D is possibly TRBD2 (5 bases). Germline-derived CDR1 and CDR2 are LGHNA and YSLEER. The CDR3 runs 15 residues. V dropped 0 bases and J dropped 1 base, with 10 bases sitting between them. DNA for the CDR3: TGCGCCAGCAGCCAAGATTTGGGGAGTTCCTACGAGCAGTACTTC. Translating it yields CASSQDLGSSYEQYF.

CDR3 amino acids: CASSARGQGAGDTEAFF. The DNA for the CDR3 is TGTGCCAGCAGCGCACGGGGACAGGGGGCAGGGGACACTGAAGCTTTCTTT. The chain combines TRBV9 with TRBJ1-1; 12 nucleotides align to TRBD1. In germline, CDR1 is SGDLS, CDR2 YYNGEE. V lost 3 bases and J lost 3; bases outside the gene matches: 9. This CDR3 has 17 residues.

V gene TRBV2 combines with J gene TRBJ2-1; 8 bases are a match to TRBD2. Trimming took 3 bases from V and 0 from J; bases not matched to a gene: 4. The V gene's germline CDR1 is SNHLY and CDR2 FYNNEI. CDR3 length: 16 amino acids. The CDR3 DNA reads TGTGCCAGCAGTGAGACTAGCGATAGCTCCTACAATGAGCAGTTCTTC. Its translation is CASSETSDSSYNEQFF. Full variable domain (remainder filled in from reference TRBV2 and TRBJ2-1): EPEVTQTPSHQVTQMGQEVILRCVPISNHLYFYWYRQILGQKVEFLVSFYNNEISEKSEIFDDQFSVERPDGSNFTLKIRSTKLEDSAMYFCASSETSDSSYNEQFFGPGTRLTVL.

The chain carries TRBV28 and TRBJ2-1; TRBD1 is a possible D gene (7 bases). This CDR3 is built from 14 residues. The V and J ends lost 2 bases and 14 bases respectively, with 19 bases between them. CDR1 is MDHEN and CDR2 is SYDVKM in the germline V gene. This CDR3 is CASSLPSTGGGKFF. In DNA, the CDR3 is TGTGCCAGCAGTTTACCCTCCACAGGAGGGGGCAAGTTCTTC.

The V gene is TRBV6-6, the J gene TRBJ2-7; 7 positions match TRBD2. The V segment lost 5 bases and the J segment 0 bases; nucleotides outside the gene matches: 10. CDR1 is MNHNY, CDR2 SVGAGI, per germline (reference sequence). The CDR3 has 16 residues. This CDR3 reads CASSRFSGGSSYEQYF. For the CDR3, the DNA is TGTGCCAGCAGTCGATTCAGCGGCGGGAGCTCCTACGAGCAGTACTTC.

The chain joins TRBV5-6 to TRBJ2-3, with 8 bases aligning to TRBD1. The CDR3 has 14 residues. CDR1 is SGHDT, CDR2 YYEEEE, per germline. The junction had 7 bases not matched to a gene; V was cut back by 4 bases and J by 6 bases. CDR3 sequence reads: CASSNGQGVDTQYF. CDR3 in DNA: TGTGCCAGCAGCAACGGACAGGGAGTGGATACGCAGTATTTT.

This rearrangement joins TRBV13 to TRBJ2-7, with a tentative D call TRBD2 (5 bases). The ends were cut back, 5 bases at V and 2 bases at J, with 19 bases in the middle. The germline gives CDR1 PRHDT, CDR2 FYEKMQ (reference sequence). This CDR3 has 16 residues. CDR3 bases: TGTGCCAGCAGCCCCCGTGGGAGTGGGGTCACCTACGAGCAGTACTTC. As protein: CASSPRGSGVTYEQYF.